The clone carrying this T cell receptor (beta chain) was picked up a small number of times. This sample stems from a study of identical twins. Trimming cost V 5 bases and J 3 bases; bases outside gene matches: 6. Germline values: CDR1 SGHTA, CDR2 FQGNSA. The CDR3 extends over 14 amino acids. TCRdb re-analysed the 5' RACE reads in MiXCR, keeping a single row per CDR3 protein. The table records some 1,700,000 distinct CDR3 sequences, 25% to 35% of them present only once. The material sequenced was cord blood. This sequence was found in a newborn girl in good health. This sequence joins TRBV7-2 and TRBJ1-2, with 7 bases matching TRBD1. The CDR3 here is CASSGETGYYGYTF. The CDR3 DNA follows: TGTGCCAGCAGCGGCGAGACAGGGTACTATGGCTACACCTTC. Full variable domain (remainder filled in from reference TRBV7-2 and TRBJ1-2): GAGVSQSPSNKVTEKGKDVELRCDPISGHTALYWYRQSLGQGLEFLIYFQGNSAPDKSGLPSDRFSAERTGGSVSTLTIQRTQQEDSAVYLCASSGETGYYGYTFGSGTRLTVV.